This passage covers 24 T cell receptor beta chains from one sample sequenced in a study of T cell repertoires in cytomegalovirus infection. TCRdb re-derived calls from the reads in MiXCR, one entry per CDR3 protein. The sample yields 500,000 to 600,000 distinct CDR3 sequences, 16% seen once. The specimen was CD8+ T cells from PBMCs. Receptors originate from a human donor in good health (CMV status not recorded). Some clones in this sample may be carry-over from other donors' samples.

This clonotype has only one observation. The genes are TRBV19 and TRBJ2-7, with D tentatively TRBD1 (6 bases). V lost 5 bases and J lost 4, with 15 bases in between. The CDR3 sequence is 14 residues long. Germline V lookup: CDR1 LNHDA, CDR2 SQIVND (reference sequence). CDR3 coding DNA: TGTGCCAGTAGTCCAGGTCTAGGGGGTTACGAGCAGTACTTC. Its translation: CASSPGLGGYEQYF.

This clonotype was seen many times. This rearrangement joins TRBV7-8 to TRBJ1-4, with a tentative D call TRBD1 (6 bases). V lost 7 bases to trimming and J lost 7 bases, with 19 bases between them. This CDR3 is built from 15 residues. Germline V gene data show CDR1 as SGHVS and CDR2 as FQNEAQ. The DNA of the CDR3 is TGTGCCAGCACCTCGGAGGGGGGCGAGAGTGAAAAACTGTTTTTT. Amino acids: CASTSEGGESEKLFF.

The J gene is TRBJ2-5, the V gene TRBV6-4; D might be TRBD1 or TRBD2, each matching 5 bases. V was shortened by 0 bases and J by 5 bases, with 19 bases between the two germline ends. Germline CDR1 and CDR2: MRHNA and SNTAGT. The CDR3 runs to 17 residues. CDR3 amino acids: CASSDSRTRDPRETQYF. CDR3 DNA: TGTGCCAGCAGTGACTCTCGAACCCGGGACCCCCGCGAGACCCAGTACTTC.

V and J are TRBV28 and TRBJ1-6, with TRBD1 matching over 10 bases. The CDR3 length is 16 residues. CDR1 is MDHEN and CDR2 is SYDVKM in the germline V gene. Trimming removed 3 bases from V and 9 bases from J; junction bases left unmatched: 8. CDR3 residues: CASSFFQDRGGSPLHF. CDR3 coding DNA: TGTGCCAGCAGTTTTTTTCAGGACAGGGGGGGTTCACCCCTCCACTTT. Full variable domain (rest looked up from reference TRBV28 and TRBJ1-6): DVKVTQSSRYLVKRTGEKVFLECVQDMDHENMFWYRQDPGLGLRLIYFSYDVKMKEKGDIPEGYSVSREKKERFSLILESASTNQTSMYLCASSFFQDRGGSPLHFGNGTRLTVT.

The chain recombines TRBV7-9 with TRBJ1-2; D perhaps matches TRBD1 (5 bases). The V gene's germline CDR1 is SEHNR and CDR2 FQNEAQ (reference sequence). Between the trimmed V and J ends, which lost 3 bases and 7 bases, there was a span of 12 bases. The CDR3 consists of 13 residues. For the CDR3, the DNA is TGTGCCAGCAGCTTGGTGACAGTCTCTGGCTACACCTTC. It encodes CASSLVTVSGYTF.

In this sample, this clonotype turned up many times. The chain has TRBV7-6 and TRBJ2-7; TRBD1 might be the D (6 bases). This CDR3 has 14 residues. Germline CDR1 SGHVS, CDR2 FNYEAQ. The V and J ends lost 4 bases and 7 bases respectively, with 17 bases between them. CDR3 sequence (DNA): TGTGCCAGCAGCTCAAGCGAGGGTCAGGGGGAGCAGTACTTC. Protein sequence: CASSSSEGQGEQYF.

This clonotype was seen many times. The chain links TRBV7-9 to TRBJ2-1; 10 nucleotides agree with TRBD2. Germline V gene data show CDR1 as SEHNR and CDR2 as FQNEAQ (reference sequence). This CDR3 is 16 amino acids long. With 5 bases clipped from V and 3 bases from J, the junction kept 7 bases outside the gene matches. The CDR3 nucleotides are TGTGCCAGCAGCGCAACCGGGACTAGCGACTACAATGAGCAGTTCTTC. Translation gives CASSATGTSDYNEQFF.

The V gene is TRBV3-1, the J gene TRBJ2-1, with 8 bases identical to TRBD2. The CDR3 spans 17 residues. Germline V gene lookup returns CDR1 LGHDT and CDR2 YNNKEL (reference sequence). After removal of 0 bases from V and 8 bases from J, the junction contained 12 bases not matched to a gene. CDR3 in DNA: TGTGCCAGCAGCCAAGACCCTTTGCGGGAGGAGTACCATGAGCAGTTCTTC. Translating it yields CASSQDPLREEYHEQFF.

The rearrangement uses TRBV5-1 and TRBJ2-1; D may be TRBD1 (6 bases). This CDR3 spans 14 amino acids. CDR1 is SGHRS, CDR2 YFSETQ, per germline. The CDR3 loop is CPKLEQGNYNEQFF. The DNA for the CDR3 is TGCCCCAAGCTTGAGCAGGGGAACTACAATGAGCAGTTCTTC.

This clonotype was found many times. The V and J genes are TRBV28 and TRBJ2-1; no firm D call. Germline V gene sequence: CDR1 MDHEN, CDR2 SYDVKM. The CDR3 loop spans 16 amino acids. Trimming cost V 5 bases and J 0 bases, with 14 bases left between them. CDR3 bases: TGTGCCAGCAGTCGTCCGACCCCTAGCTCCTACAATGAGCAGTTCTTC. Protein: CASSRPTPSSYNEQFF.

This clonotype was seen ten or more times. The chain joins TRBV7-9 to TRBJ1-1, with D possibly matching TRBD1 (5 bases). Trimming cost V 4 bases and J 7 bases, with 13 bases left between them. The CDR3 runs to 13 residues. Germline V gene data show CDR1 as SEHNR and CDR2 as FQNEAQ (reference sequence). The CDR3 here is CASSSRDLFEAFF. For the CDR3, the DNA is TGTGCCAGCAGCTCCCGGGACTTGTTTGAAGCTTTCTTT.

This clonotype was counted ten times or more. The CDR3 DNA is TGCGCCAGCAGCCTGGGGGGGGGACTGGTGTTCTTC. It specifies CASSLGGGLVFF. The chain is built from TRBV4-1 and TRBJ2-1; 7 bases match TRBD2. V was clipped by 4 bases and J by 15 bases; unmatched bases: 9. The CDR3 covers 12 residues. CDR1 is MGHRA, CDR2 YSYEKL, per germline.

V is TRBV6-1 and J is TRBJ2-4, with TRBD2 as a possible D gene (5 bases). Between the trimmed V and J ends, which lost 1 base and 8 bases, there was a span of 15 bases. Germline assignment: CDR1 MNHNS and CDR2 SASEGT. CDR3 length: 15 amino acids. The CDR3: CASSEDRGLGDIQYF. CDR3 in DNA: TGTGCCAGCAGTGAAGATCGGGGTTTGGGTGACATTCAGTACTTC.

The chain uses TRBV5-5 and TRBJ2-1, with 11 bases identical to TRBD2. After removal of 5 bases from V and 7 bases from J, the junction contained 5 bases not matched to a gene. Germline V gene data show CDR1 as SGHKS and CDR2 as YYEKEE (reference sequence). CDR3 length equals 14 residues. The CDR3 here is CASSWRLAGNEQFF. Here the CDR3 DNA reads TGTGCCAGCAGTTGGCGACTAGCGGGGAATGAGCAGTTCTTC.

Worth noting for this clonotype: The conserved final phenylalanine or tryptophan is absent from the CDR3, which likely points to a read error. No DNA is shown, since the ends of the CDR3 on it are uncertain; the CDR3 is the one TCRdb lists. The rearrangement links TRBV11-2 to TRBJ2-1; TRBD1, the table's D call, was not compared with the DNA. The CDR3 region is 13 residues in length, termini included. In germline, CDR1 is SGHAT, CDR2 FQNNGV. The CDR3 reads CASSGTGGNEQLL.

CDR3 sequence reads: CASSKGVLASYNSPLHF. CDR3 bases: TGTGCCAGCAGTAAAGGGGTACTAGCATCCTATAATTCACCCCTCCACTTT. The chain carries TRBV2 and TRBJ1-6, with a weak D call TRBD1 (5 bases). Germline V CDR1 and CDR2: SNHLY, FYNNEI. The CDR3 covers 17 residues. The V end was cut by 5 bases, the J end by 1 base, with 15 bases between. Complete variable domain (other parts from reference TRBV2 and TRBJ1-6): EPEVTQTPSHQVTQMGQEVILRCVPISNHLYFYWYRQILGQKVEFLVSFYNNEISEKSEIFDDQFSVERPDGSNFTLKIRSTKLEDSAMYFCASSKGVLASYNSPLHFGNGTRLTVT.

This clonotype was seen at least ten times. The V and J genes are TRBV7-3 and TRBJ2-1; no firm D call. V shed 2 bases and J shed 1 base, with 12 bases lying between them. Germline-derived CDR1 and CDR2 are SGHTA and FQGTGA. This CDR3 contains 16 residues. CDR3 amino acids: CASSLDGQASYNEQFF. In nucleotides, the CDR3 is TGTGCCAGCAGCTTAGACGGGCAGGCTTCCTACAATGAGCAGTTCTTC.

This clonotype has a count of ten or more. The rearrangement uses TRBV12-3 or TRBV12-4 and TRBJ2-7; 11 nucleotides match TRBD2. The CDR3 has 18 amino acids. V lost 2 bases and J lost 2; bases outside the gene matches: 11. CDR3 DNA: TGTGCCAGCAGTTTATCAGGACTAGCGGGCCATTTTCCCTACGAGCAGTACTTC. Translation: CASSLSGLAGHFPYEQYF.

The V call is TRBV20-1, the J call TRBJ2-1, with TRBD2 identical over 11 bases. The germline V gene encodes CDR1 DFQATT and CDR2 SNEGSKA (reference sequence). V lost 6 bases, J lost 9 bases, and 13 bases stayed unmatched. This CDR3 has 15 amino acids. The CDR3 loop reads CSATPTSGVFGEQFF. The CDR3 region has the DNA TGCAGTGCCACCCCGACTAGCGGGGTGTTCGGTGAGCAGTTCTTC.

This clonotype turned up a few times. This may stem from a read error, because a much larger clone lies one nucleotide away. V is TRBV11-2 and J is TRBJ2-7; perhaps TRBD2 as D (6 bases). CDR1 and CDR2 (germline): SGHAT, FQNNGV. The CDR3 runs 14 residues. Trimming shortened V by 2 bases and J by 1 base, and 9 bases separated the two germline ends. This CDR3 reads CASSLNLASYEQYF. The CDR3, as DNA: TGTGCCAGCAGCTTAAACCTAGCGTCCTACGAGCAGTACTTC. The full variable domain, rest sourced from reference TRBV11-2 and TRBJ2-7, is EAGVAQSPRYKIIEKRQSVAFWCNPISGHATLYWYQQILGQGPKLLIQFQNNGVVDDSQLPKDRFSAERLKGVDSTLKIQPAKLEDSAVYLCASSLNLASYEQYFGPGTRLTVT.

The rearrangement joins TRBV27 to TRBJ1-2, with D unresolved. The germline V gene has CDR1 MNHEY and CDR2 SMNVEV (reference sequence). V was shortened by 6 bases and J by 5 bases, with 19 bases between the two germline ends. The CDR3 is 15 residues long. The CDR3 region is CASSRVVRGRYGYTF. DNA for the CDR3: TGTGCCAGCAGCCGAGTCGTCCGGGGTAGATATGGCTACACCTTC.

This CDR3 reads CASSLTGVPTGELFF. The CDR3 DNA sequence: TGCGCCAGCAGCTTGACAGGGGTCCCCACCGGGGAGCTGTTTTTT. This chain uses TRBV4-1 with TRBJ2-2, with 8 positions matching TRBD1. The ends lost 5 bases at V and 4 bases at J; junction bases unmatched: 6. The CDR3 is 15 amino acids. Germline CDR1 and CDR2: MGHRA and YSYEKL.

In this sample, this clonotype turned up a few times. V and J are TRBV5-5 and TRBJ2-5, with D perhaps TRBD1 (8 bases). Germline V gene sequence: CDR1 SGHKS, CDR2 YYEKEE (reference sequence). The CDR3 consists of 13 residues. Trimming took 4 bases from V and 5 from J, leaving 12 bases between them. CDR3 amino acids: CASSTGGDETQYF. The CDR3 DNA follows: TGTGCCAGCAGCACAGGGGGGGATGAGACCCAGTACTTC.

This clonotype appeared a few times. The chain employs TRBV20-1 and TRBJ2-6; perhaps TRBD1 as D (5 bases). Deletions cut 1 base from V and 0 bases from J, with 10 bases between. From germline, CDR1 is DFQATT and CDR2 SNEGSKA (reference sequence). The CDR3 length is 16 residues. For the CDR3, the DNA is TGCAGTGCTAGAGTCAGGACAAGCTCTGGGGCCAACGTCCTGACTTTC. It yields the protein CSARVRTSSGANVLTF.